The sequence of this T cell receptor (beta chain) was determined in a study of T cells in tuberculosis. In its sample, this clone was seen once. The method was immunoSEQ multiplex PCR; TCRdb's version includes in-frame clones alone and lacks a portion of them. The sample includes 35,000 to 40,000 clones, about 94% of them seen just once. The source of this sequence is a donor aged 10 to 29 with latent tuberculosis or without tuberculosis infection. Some clones in this sample may be carry-over from other donors' samples. Sequenced: PBMCs.

The DNA of the CDR3 is TGCGCCAGCAGCTTGTCTCCCACTCCTTATGGCTACACCTTC. Its protein product is CASSLSPTPYGYTF. The rearrangement uses TRBV5-1 and TRBJ1-2; D gene unclear. V shed 1 base and J shed 5 bases, with 12 bases lying between them. Germline V gene data show CDR1 as SGHRS and CDR2 as YFSETQ. The CDR3 sequence is 14 residues long.